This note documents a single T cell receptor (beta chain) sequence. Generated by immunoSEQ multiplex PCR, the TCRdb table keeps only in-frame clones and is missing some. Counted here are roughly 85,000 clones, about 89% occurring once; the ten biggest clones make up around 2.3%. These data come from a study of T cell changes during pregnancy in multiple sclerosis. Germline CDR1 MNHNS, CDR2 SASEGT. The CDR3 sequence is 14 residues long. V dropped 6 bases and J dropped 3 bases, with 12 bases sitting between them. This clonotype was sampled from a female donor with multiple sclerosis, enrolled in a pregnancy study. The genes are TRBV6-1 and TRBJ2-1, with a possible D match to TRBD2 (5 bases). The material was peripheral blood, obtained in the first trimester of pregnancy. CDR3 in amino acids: CASSADGNYNEQFF. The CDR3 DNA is TGTGCCAGCAGCGCGGACGGGAACTACAATGAGCAGTTCTTC.